These T cell receptor beta chains were read from a single sample in a study of regulatory T cells in long-lasting Graves disease. TCRdb recomputed calls from the multiplex PCR reads with MiXCR, one row per CDR3 protein. The data contain about 470,000 distinct CDR3 sequences, about a fifth of them singletons. The starting material was peripheral blood mononuclear cells (PBMCs), obtained when the disease was refractory, from a patient treated with antithyroid drugs. All receptors derive from a female donor with Graves disease. The CDR3 runs from the conserved cysteine through the conserved F or W. Each record gives: CDR3 protein, CDR3 DNA, clone size, D gene, V gene, J gene. D genes are given only for firm matches. Some rows mark clone size as missing; the rest say once, few, many or name a class of expanded clone.

CDR3: CASGYSGVTPLHF; DNA: TGTGCCAGCGGATACAGCGGCGTGACACCCCTCCACTTT; size: few; D: -; V: TRBV6-1; J: TRBJ1-6
CDR3: CASSVSVWAGDTEASF; DNA: TGTGCCAGCAGCGTATCGGTATGGGCAGGGGACACTGAAGCTTCCTTT; size: few; D: -; V: TRBV9; J: TRBJ1-1
CDR3: CASSQGSQGSYEQYF; DNA: TGTGCCAGCAGCCAAGGGTCACAGGGATCCTACGAGCAGTACTTC; size: once; D: -; V: TRBV3-1; J: TRBJ2-7
CDR3: CASSPGTGSSYEQYF; DNA: TGTGCCAGCAGCCCCGGGACAGGTAGCTCCTACGAGCAGTACTTC; size: many; D: TRBD1; V: TRBV28; J: TRBJ2-7
CDR3: CASSMTGTSGTNEQYF; DNA: TGCGCCAGCAGCATGACCGGGACTAGCGGGACCAACGAGCAGTACTTC; size: few; D: TRBD2; V: TRBV5-1; J: TRBJ2-7
CDR3: CASSRGPATNEKLFF; DNA: TGTGCCAGCAGCCGGGGACCCGCAACTAATGAAAAACTGTTTTTT; size: many; D: -; V: TRBV11-2; J: TRBJ1-4
CDR3: CASSERLAGNTGELFF; DNA: TGTGCCAGCAGTGAACGGCTAGCGGGAAACACCGGGGAGCTGTTTTTT; size: many; D: TRBD2; V: TRBV6-1; J: TRBJ2-2
CDR3: CASRAGTSGYNEQFF; DNA: TGTGCCAGCAGGGCCGGGACTAGCGGATACAATGAGCAGTTCTTC; size: -; D: TRBD2; V: TRBV12-3/TRBV12-4; J: TRBJ2-1
CDR3: CASSLRLAGGYQETQYF; DNA: TGCGCCAGCAGCTTGAGGCTAGCGGGAGGCTACCAAGAGACCCAGTACTTC; size: -; D: TRBD2; V: TRBV5-1; J: TRBJ2-5
CDR3: CASRGTQETQYF; DNA: TGCGCCAGCAGGGGGACCCAAGAGACCCAGTACTTC; size: -; D: -; V: TRBV4-1; J: TRBJ2-5
CDR3: CASSYSILAGETQYF; DNA: TGTGCCAGCAGTTACTCGATTCTAGCGGGAGAGACCCAGTACTTC; size: many; D: TRBD2; V: TRBV6-5; J: TRBJ2-5
CDR3: CASRTKVVSTDTQYF; DNA: TGTGCCAGCCGAACCAAGGTGGTCAGCACAGATACGCAGTATTTT; size: -; D: -; V: TRBV27; J: TRBJ2-3
CDR3: CASSLYRQGGYGYTF; DNA: TGTGCCAGCAGTTTATATAGGCAGGGAGGATATGGCTACACCTTC; size: few; D: -; V: TRBV28; J: TRBJ1-2
CDR3: CASSPRVTEAFF; DNA: TGTGCCAGCAGCCCCAGGGTTACTGAAGCTTTCTTT; size: -; D: -; V: TRBV7-9; J: TRBJ1-1
CDR3: CASAPGHYSEQFF; DNA: TGTGCCAGTGCCCCGGGACATTACAGTGAGCAGTTCTTC; size: -; D: -; V: TRBV19; J: TRBJ2-1
CDR3: CASSSGLAGEVQYF; DNA: TGTGCCAGCAGCTCGGGACTAGCGGGAGAGGTGCAGTACTTC; size: few; D: TRBD2; V: TRBV7-9; J: TRBJ2-7
CDR3: CASITGTGPPEQYF; DNA: TGTGCCAGCATTACCGGGACAGGGCCTCCCGAGCAGTACTTC; size: many; D: TRBD1; V: TRBV28; J: TRBJ2-7
CDR3: CARDHGTGGNEQYF; DNA: TGTGCCAGAGACCATGGGACAGGGGGTAACGAGCAGTACTTC; size: once; D: TRBD1; V: TRBV19; J: TRBJ2-7
CDR3: CAISVGDEYEQYF; DNA: TGTGCCATCAGTGTTGGTGACGAATACGAGCAGTACTTC; size: -; D: -; V: TRBV10-3; J: TRBJ2-7
CDR3: CASSPLDSTNEKLFF; DNA: TGTGCCAGCTCACCCCTTGATAGCACCAATGAAAAACTGTTTTTT; size: many; D: -; V: TRBV18; J: TRBJ1-4
CDR3: CACQDFAYGYTF; DNA: TGTGCCTGTCAGGACTTCGCCTATGGCTACACCTTC; size: many; D: -; V: TRBV30; J: TRBJ1-2
CDR3: CSARDPVGRGGSGANVLTF; DNA: TGCAGTGCTAGAGATCCAGTGGGACGGGGAGGCTCTGGGGCCAACGTCCTGACTTTC; size: many; D: -; V: TRBV20-1; J: TRBJ2-6
CDR3: CASTEYTEAFF; DNA: TGTGCCAGCACCGAGTACACTGAAGCTTTCTTT; size: few; D: -; V: TRBV6-1; J: TRBJ1-1
CDR3: CASTLIIGGGVQYF; DNA: TGTGCCAGCACCCTAATCATCGGAGGGGGCGTGCAGTACTTC; size: many; D: -; V: TRBV7-2; J: TRBJ2-7
CDR3: CASSHPSSGVYEQYF; DNA: TGTGCCAGCAGTCACCCCTCTAGCGGAGTCTACGAGCAGTACTTC; size: many; D: TRBD2; V: TRBV6-1; J: TRBJ2-7
CDR3: CASSLGLAGGPDTQYF; DNA: TGTGCCAGCAGCCTTGGACTAGCGGGAGGGCCAGATACGCAGTATTTT; size: -; D: TRBD2; V: TRBV6-1; J: TRBJ2-3
CDR3: CASSAEQGVSPLHF; DNA: TGTGCCAGCAGCGCGGAACAGGGGGTTTCACCCCTCCACTTT; size: few; D: TRBD1; V: TRBV9; J: TRBJ1-6
CDR3: CSAILAGQETQYF; DNA: TGCAGTGCGATTCTAGCGGGTCAAGAGACCCAGTACTTC; size: many; D: TRBD2; V: TRBV20-1; J: TRBJ2-5
CDR3: CASRRDQSYEQYF; DNA: TGTGCCAGCCGTCGTGATCAGTCCTACGAGCAGTACTTC; size: few; D: -; V: TRBV7-2; J: TRBJ2-7
CDR3: CASSWQGASGELFF; DNA: TGCGCCAGCAGCTGGCAGGGGGCGTCCGGGGAGCTGTTTTTT; size: -; D: TRBD1; V: TRBV5-1; J: TRBJ2-2
CDR3: CASSLGTRNGYTF; DNA: TGTGCCAGCAGCCTCGGGACAAGGAATGGCTACACCTTC; size: -; D: -; V: TRBV13; J: TRBJ1-2
CDR3: CASSPSGDANNEQFF; DNA: TGTGCCAGCAGCCCCTCCGGGGACGCAAACAATGAGCAGTTCTTC; size: -; D: -; V: TRBV2; J: TRBJ2-1
CDR3: CASSPTGLERYF; DNA: TGTGCCAGCAGTCCGACGGGACTAGAAAGGTACTTC; size: many; D: TRBD2; V: TRBV7-9; J: TRBJ2-4
CDR3: CAWSSPGTNEKLFF; DNA: TGTGCCTGGAGTTCGCCGGGGACTAATGAAAAACTGTTTTTT; size: many; D: -; V: TRBV30; J: TRBJ1-4
CDR3: CASSRPGGRGIRSGYTF; DNA: TGCGCCAGCAGCCGCCCAGGAGGAAGGGGTATTCGTAGTGGCTACACCTTC; size: -; D: -; V: TRBV5-1; J: TRBJ1-2
CDR3: CASRAPGGGMSNQPQHF; DNA: TGTGCCAGCAGGGCCCCCGGGGGGGGTATGAGCAATCAGCCCCAGCATTTT; size: few; D: -; V: TRBV6-1; J: TRBJ1-5
CDR3: CSAKTGGPYEQYF; DNA: TGCAGTGCTAAGACGGGAGGGCCATACGAGCAGTACTTC; size: few; D: TRBD2; V: TRBV20-1; J: TRBJ2-7
CDR3: CASSPGGGGDGYTF; DNA: TGTGCCAGCAGCCCCGGGGGGGGGGGTGATGGCTACACCTTC; size: -; D: -; V: TRBV7-9; J: TRBJ1-2
CDR3: CAWSVGTSRYEQYF; DNA: TGTGCCTGGAGTGTTGGGACTAGCAGATACGAGCAGTACTTC; size: few; D: TRBD2; V: TRBV30; J: TRBJ2-7
CDR3: CASSDLEPQHF; DNA: TGTGCCAGCAGCGATCTCGAGCCCCAGCATTTT; size: few; D: -; V: TRBV19; J: TRBJ1-5
CDR3: CASPQRGRNSNQPQHF; DNA: TGCGCCAGCCCCCAAAGGGGCAGAAATAGCAATCAGCCCCAGCATTTT; size: few; D: -; V: TRBV10-1; J: TRBJ1-5
CDR3: CASSYGLGDTQYF; DNA: TGTGCCAGCAGCTACGGGTTGGGCGATACGCAGTATTTT; size: -; D: -; V: TRBV2; J: TRBJ2-3
CDR3: CASSLSPSGNTDTQYF; DNA: TGTGCCAGCAGTTTATCTCCTAGCGGAAACACAGATACGCAGTATTTT; size: -; D: TRBD2; V: TRBV28; J: TRBJ2-3
CDR3: CAWSVRITQETQYF; DNA: TGTGCCTGGAGTGTACGAATAACCCAGGAGACCCAGTACTTC; size: many; D: -; V: TRBV30; J: TRBJ2-5
CDR3: CASSDRQGQQYF; DNA: TGCGCCAGCAGTGACCGACAGGGACAGCAGTACTTC; size: many; D: TRBD1; V: TRBV10-2; J: TRBJ2-7
CDR3: CASSDPGTGLGLRF; DNA: TGTGCCAGTAGTGATCCAGGGACAGGGCTTGGACTCCGTTTT; size: many; D: TRBD1; V: TRBV19; J: TRBJ1-5
CDR3: CASSHRLAGEQYF; DNA: TGTGCCAGCAGCCATCGACTAGCAGGGGAGCAGTACTTC; size: few; D: TRBD2; V: TRBV3-1; J: TRBJ2-7
CDR3: CASSYSRGSTEAFF; DNA: TGTGCCAGCAGTTACTCGAGAGGTAGCACTGAAGCTTTCTTT; size: -; D: -; V: TRBV6-2/TRBV6-3; J: TRBJ1-1
CDR3: CASSPHRSPAFF; DNA: TGTGCCAGCAGTCCGCACCGCTCCCCAGCTTTCTTT; size: few; D: -; V: TRBV6-1; J: TRBJ1-1
CDR3: CASSFTGGLSGELFF; DNA: TGTGCCAGCAGTTTCACAGGGGGCCTCTCCGGGGAGCTGTTTTTT; size: -; D: TRBD1; V: TRBV27; J: TRBJ2-2
CDR3: CASRRTPNTGELFF; DNA: TGTGCCAGCAGGCGGACACCGAACACCGGGGAGCTGTTTTTT; size: many; D: -; V: TRBV28; J: TRBJ2-2
CDR3: CASNSGRLSYNEQFF; DNA: TGTGCCAGTAATAGCGGGAGACTGAGCTACAATGAGCAGTTCTTC; size: -; D: TRBD2; V: TRBV19; J: TRBJ2-1
CDR3: CAGRSGAGTEAFF; DNA: TGTGCCGGCAGGTCAGGGGCGGGCACTGAAGCTTTCTTT; size: -; D: -; V: TRBV27; J: TRBJ1-1
CDR3: CASSLGRAGGNEQYF; DNA: TGTGCCAGCAGCTTAGGGCGAGCGGGGGGCAACGAGCAGTACTTC; size: many; D: TRBD2; V: TRBV11-2; J: TRBJ2-7
CDR3: CASSPAQGYTAYEQYF; DNA: TGTGCCAGCAGCCCTGCTCAGGGATACACAGCCTACGAGCAGTACTTC; size: few; D: -; V: TRBV3-1; J: TRBJ2-7
CDR3: CASSTTGGTGELFF; DNA: TGTGCCAGCAGCACGACAGGGGGCACCGGGGAGCTGTTTTTT; size: -; D: TRBD1; V: TRBV28; J: TRBJ2-2
CDR3: CASSLETGTGSYEQYF; DNA: TGTGCCAGCAGCTTAGAAACCGGGACAGGGTCCTACGAGCAGTACTTC; size: -; D: TRBD1; V: TRBV7-6; J: TRBJ2-7